The 26 T cell receptor beta chains below come from one sample, sequenced in a study of cytomegalovirus exposure and HLA in healthy donors (dated by TCRdb to about 2017). Library prep was done by the immunoSEQ multiplex PCR assay. The multiplex PCR relied on a mix of 60 forward primers for TCR Vbeta segments and 13 reverse primers for TCR Jbeta segments. Drawn from immuneACCESS, this table holds only the in-frame rearrangements with V and J called that TCRdb kept. Clones are partly lost; checked studies trace under half to an unresolved V gene and leave the rest unexplained. In this sample the table shows over 15,000 clones, approximately 80% of which occur a single time. About a fifth of the sample lies in the top ten. Sample: PBMCs. The receptors here all came from a human donor in good health.

This clone has a single count. The chain combines TRBV9 with TRBJ1-2; 12 bases align to TRBD1. J lost 4 bases, V lost 3 bases, and 4 bases had no gene match. The germline CDR1 and CDR2 sequences are SGDLS and YYNGEE. The CDR3 is 15 residues long. The CDR3 here is CASSAGQGAGYGYTF. In nucleotides, the CDR3 is TGTGCCAGCAGCGCGGGACAGGGGGCAGGCTATGGCTACACCTTC.

This sequence joins TRBV10-2 and TRBJ1-2; D ambiguous. The CDR3 is 13 amino acids. Germline V gene lookup returns CDR1 WSHSY and CDR2 SAAADI. Trimming stripped 3 bases from V and 4 bases from J, with 9 bases between. The CDR3 reads CASSEFSFYGYTF. The CDR3, as DNA: TGCGCCAGCAGTGAATTCTCCTTCTATGGCTACACCTTC.

The chain recombines TRBV18 with TRBJ2-7; D is possibly TRBD1 (6 bases). The CDR3 is 15 amino acids. Deletions cut 2 bases from V and 5 bases from J, with 16 bases between. Per the germline V gene, CDR1 is KGHSH and CDR2 is LQKENI. This CDR3 reads CASSPYGTPNDEQYF. For the CDR3, the DNA is TGTGCCAGCTCACCATACGGGACACCAAACGACGAGCAGTACTTC.

This sequence joins TRBV11-2 and TRBJ1-1; TRBD1 aligns across 7 bases. The J segment lost 9 bases and the V segment lost 4 bases, leaving 8 bases of the junction unmatched. The CDR3 runs 13 residues. Germline V gene sequence: CDR1 SGHAT, CDR2 FQNNGV. CDR3 region: CASSSHSTGKAFF. CDR3 sequence (DNA): TGTGCCAGCAGCTCACATTCGACAGGGAAAGCTTTCTTT.

J is TRBJ2-1 and V is TRBV10-2; 12 positions agree with TRBD2. The CDR3 loop spans 15 amino acids. Germline V gene data show CDR1 as WSHSY and CDR2 as SAAADI. V shed 6 bases and J 6 bases; nucleotides not matched to a gene: 6. The CDR3 bases are TGCGCCAGCAGGCTAGCGGGGGGGCCCGGCAATGAGCAGTTCTTC. Protein product: CASRLAGGPGNEQFF.

The genes are TRBV5-6 and TRBJ2-7; D might be TRBD2 (5 bases). Germline CDR1 reads SGHDT; CDR2 reads YYEEEE. The CDR3 extends over 14 amino acids. Trimming shortened V by 4 bases and J by 8 bases, and 19 bases separated the two germline ends. CDR3 residues: CASSQRHASGKQYF. In nucleotides, the CDR3 is TGTGCCAGCAGCCAGCGGCACGCCTCTGGAAAGCAGTACTTC.

This rearrangement joins TRBV27 to TRBJ2-3; perhaps TRBD2 as D (5 bases). V lost 5 bases to trimming and J lost 0 bases, with 6 bases between them. CDR3 length: 13 residues. Germline CDR1 is MNHEY and CDR2 is SMNVEV (reference sequence). The CDR3 DNA reads as TGTGCCAGCAGTGGAGGAAGCACAGATACGCAGTATTTT. It yields the protein CASSGGSTDTQYF.

This clone appeared a single time. V gene TRBV5-1 combines with J gene TRBJ1-6; D not certain. CDR3 length: 15 residues. Between the trimmed V and J ends, which lost 7 bases and 5 bases, there was a span of 16 bases. Germline CDR1 SGHRS, CDR2 YFSETQ. CDR3 protein: CASSHSTRNNSPLHF. CDR3 bases: TGCGCCAGCTCTCATTCAACCAGAAATAATTCACCCCTCCACTTT.

This clone was picked up a small number of times. The chain uses TRBV6-6 and TRBJ2-7; D is possibly TRBD2 (5 bases). CDR3 length: 13 residues. The germline V and J ends were trimmed by 0 bases and 6 bases, with 9 bases remaining between them. Germline CDR1 is MNHNY and CDR2 is SVGAGI (reference sequence). The CDR3 sequence: CASSYSRVSEQYF. CDR3 coding DNA: TGTGCCAGCAGTTACTCGAGGGTGAGCGAGCAGTACTTC.

The gene calls are TRBV11-1 and TRBJ2-4, with a weak D call TRBD1 (5 bases). The CDR3 has 17 residues. CDR1 is SGHAT, CDR2 FQDESV, per germline (reference sequence). Between the trimmed V and J ends, which lost 2 bases and 8 bases, there was a span of 22 bases. The CDR3 region is CASSLWPAEGDRDIQYF. CDR3 bases: TGTGCCAGCAGCTTATGGCCGGCCGAAGGGGATAGGGACATTCAGTACTTC.

V and J are TRBV30 and TRBJ1-1, with 9 positions matching TRBD1. CDR3 size: 14 residues. Germline CDR1 and CDR2: GTSNPN and SVGIG (reference sequence). With 1 base clipped from V and 5 bases from J, the junction kept 5 bases outside the gene matches. CDR3 region: CAWSAFGQGTEAFF. DNA of the CDR3: TGTGCCTGGAGTGCCTTTGGACAGGGGACTGAAGCTTTCTTT.

V gene TRBV5-4 combines with J gene TRBJ2-3; no clear D gene. The CDR3 length is 13 residues. The germline gives CDR1 SGHNT, CDR2 YYREEE (reference sequence). Trimming took 1 base from V and 2 from J, leaving 5 bases between them. CDR3 coding DNA: TGTGCCAGCAGCTTGAGCAACACAGATACGCAGTATTTT. This translates into CASSLSNTDTQYF. The variable domain in full, with the rest retrieved from reference TRBV5-4 and TRBJ2-3, is ETGVTQSPTHLIKTRGQQVTLRCSSQSGHNTVSWYQQALGQGPQFIFQYYREEENGRGNFPPRFSGLQFPNYSSELNVNALELDDSALYLCASSLSNTDTQYFGPGTRLTVL.

The chain couples TRBV10-3 to TRBJ2-7; 8 positions agree with TRBD2. The germline V gene has CDR1 ENHRY and CDR2 SYGVKD. This CDR3 has 16 residues. Germline trimming cut 3 bases from V and 0 bases from J; bases unmatched to any gene: 7. CDR3 amino acids: CAISDFVAGSSYEQYF. The CDR3, as DNA: TGTGCCATCAGTGACTTCGTAGCGGGGAGCTCCTACGAGCAGTACTTC.

The chain links TRBV29-1 to TRBJ2-3, with D unclear. Germline assignment: CDR1 SQVTM and CDR2 ANQGSEA. CDR3 size: 14 residues. Trimming took 4 bases from V and 3 from J, leaving 14 bases between them. The CDR3 sequence is CSVVGYLGTDTQYF. CDR3 DNA: TGCAGCGTTGTCGGCTACCTAGGAACAGATACGCAGTATTTT.

Details on this clone: The junction departs from germline at one end; a sequencing error may be responsible. The chain joins TRBV7-9 to TRBJ2-1; tentative D call: TRBD1 (6 bases). The length of the CDR3 is 14 residues. Germline V gene lookup returns CDR1 SEHNR and CDR2 FQNEAQ (reference sequence). In DNA form, the CDR3 reads TGTGCCAGCAGCTTAGAACACAGGGTCAATGGGCAGTTCTTC. It encodes CASSLEHRVNGQFF.

The chain recombines TRBV4-1 with TRBJ2-5, with 7 bases identical to TRBD2. Germline trimming cut 4 bases from V and 4 bases from J; bases unmatched to any gene: 12. Germline V gene lookup returns CDR1 MGHRA and CDR2 YSYEKL. The CDR3 sequence is 16 residues long. The CDR3 coding sequence is TGCGCCAGCAGCCTCGCCTTGGGAGGGACTCTAGAGACCCAGTACTTC. Its protein product is CASSLALGGTLETQYF.

V is TRBV20-1 and J is TRBJ1-2; D ambiguous. V lost 2 bases and J lost 6, with 7 bases in between. The CDR3 sequence is 11 residues long. Germline lookup yields CDR1 DFQATT and CDR2 SNEGSKA (reference sequence). The CDR3 region has the DNA TGCAGTGCTAGACTAGTGGATGGCTACACCTTC. Its protein product is CSARLVDGYTF.

This clone was picked up one time. DNA for the CDR3: TGTGCCAGCAACCTAGCGGGAGCCACAGATACGCAGTATTTT. Translated: CASNLAGATDTQYF. This chain uses TRBV19 with TRBJ2-3; the match to TRBD2 covers 10 bases. Trimming took 9 bases from V and 2 from J; bases not matched to a gene: 5. This CDR3 has 14 amino acids. Germline V gene data show CDR1 as LNHDA and CDR2 as SQIVND (reference sequence).

V gene TRBV9 combines with J gene TRBJ1-1; D is unclear. The ends were cut back, 3 bases at V and 5 bases at J, with 11 bases in the middle. The CDR3 spans 13 residues. From germline, CDR1 is SGDLS and CDR2 YYNGEE. The CDR3 here is CASSDPLRTEAFF. The DNA of the CDR3 is TGTGCCAGCAGCGACCCCCTGAGGACTGAAGCTTTCTTT. The whole variable domain, remainder taken from reference TRBV9 and TRBJ1-1, is DSGVTQTPKHLITATGQRVTLRCSPRSGDLSVYWYQQSLDQGLQFLIQYYNGEERAKGNILERFSAQQFPDLHSELNLSSLELGDSALYFCASSDPLRTEAFFGQGTRLTVV.

This CDR3 reads CASRGTSGGDTQYF. CDR3 nucleotides: TGTGCCAGCAGGGGGACTAGCGGAGGTGATACGCAGTATTTT. The chain couples TRBV25-1 to TRBJ2-3; 11 nucleotides line up with TRBD2. The V gene's germline CDR1 is MGHDK and CDR2 SYGVNS. V gave up 6 bases and J gave up 6 bases; unmatched junction bases: 5. The CDR3 length is 14 residues.

The chain combines TRBV6-5 with TRBJ2-5; 8 nucleotides agree with TRBD2. Germline assignment: CDR1 MNHEY and CDR2 SVGAGI. J lost 7 bases, V lost 6 bases, and 13 bases had no gene match. The CDR3 consists of 15 residues. The CDR3, as DNA: TGTGCCAGCAGCTACAGTCGGGAGGGCCGGGGGACCCAGTACTTC. Protein sequence: CASSYSREGRGTQYF.

The chain links TRBV6-5 to TRBJ1-3; D remains ambiguous. Deletions cut 0 bases from V and 3 bases from J, with 9 bases between. Germline loops: CDR1 MNHEY, CDR2 SVGAGI. The CDR3 contains 15 residues. The CDR3 nucleotides read TGTGCCAGCAGTTACTCGAGATCCGTTGGAAACACCATATATTTT. Its protein is CASSYSRSVGNTIYF.

The chain joins TRBV7-2 to TRBJ2-7, with 8 bases matching TRBD2. This CDR3 contains 16 residues. Germline CDR1 reads SGHTA; CDR2 reads FQGNSA. Unmatched junction bases numbered 13, after V lost 2 bases and J lost 7 bases. CDR3 residues: CASSLMGDPGGREQYF. The DNA of the CDR3 is TGTGCCAGCAGCTTAATGGGGGACCCTGGCGGGAGGGAGCAGTACTTC.

The genes are TRBV6-1 and TRBJ2-3; 7 nucleotides align to TRBD2. V shed 6 bases, J shed 2 bases, and the junction held 8 bases outside the gene matches. CDR3 size: 15 residues. From germline, CDR1 is MNHNS and CDR2 SASEGT. The CDR3 DNA follows: TGTGCCAGCAGATTCCTTACTAGCGTCACAGATACGCAGTATTTT. Protein sequence: CASRFLTSVTDTQYF.

This chain connects TRBV29-1 to TRBJ2-3; possibly TRBD2 for D (5 bases). The CDR3 has 14 residues. Trimming left V 4 bases short and J 5 bases short, with 16 bases between. The V gene's germline CDR1 is SQVTM and CDR2 ANQGSEA. CDR3 bases: TGCAGCGTTGCCAGCGGCCCCCTGGTAGATACGCAGTATTTT. Translating gives CSVASGPLVDTQYF.

J is TRBJ1-2 and V is TRBV6-1; D is unresolved. V lost 6 bases, J lost 3 bases, and 14 bases lay in between. CDR1 and CDR2 (germline): MNHNS, SASEGT. The CDR3 totals 14 residues. CDR3 bases: TGTGCCAGCAGCCTTCTCCGGGTGTACTATGGCTACACCTTC. Its protein is CASSLLRVYYGYTF.